This T cell receptor beta chain stems from a study of T-cell reconstitution after alpha-beta-depleted transplantation in children. Losses at the gene ends were 4 bases for V and 8 bases for J; bases not matched to a gene: 8. There are 15 residues in the CDR3. Per the germline V gene, CDR1 is SGHRS and CDR2 is YFSETQ. Researchers prepared the TCRbeta library using unique molecular identifiers, the study reports. From the PCR reads, TCRdb called clonotypes with MiXCR, one entry per CDR3 protein. The sample shows around 80,000 distinct CDR3 sequences, roughly 20% of them seen only once. This clonotype was observed many times. What it recognizes is unknown. Study results and limitations: T-cell numbers and diversity, one year after transplant, stemmed largely from T cells that were newly produced.

This receptor was identified in a male patient aged 2 to 10 who had a stem cell transplant for acute lymphoblastic leukemia, so the T cells may come from the graft donor. This specimen consisted of PBMCs, mostly from graft donor cells, obtained 360 days after TCRalphabeta/CD19-depleted stem cell transplant. The V gene is TRBV5-1, the J gene TRBJ2-1, with 11 bases fitting TRBD2. This CDR3 is CASSPRLAGSDEQFF. The CDR3 DNA reads TGCGCCAGCAGCCCCCGACTAGCGGGATCGGATGAGCAGTTCTTC.